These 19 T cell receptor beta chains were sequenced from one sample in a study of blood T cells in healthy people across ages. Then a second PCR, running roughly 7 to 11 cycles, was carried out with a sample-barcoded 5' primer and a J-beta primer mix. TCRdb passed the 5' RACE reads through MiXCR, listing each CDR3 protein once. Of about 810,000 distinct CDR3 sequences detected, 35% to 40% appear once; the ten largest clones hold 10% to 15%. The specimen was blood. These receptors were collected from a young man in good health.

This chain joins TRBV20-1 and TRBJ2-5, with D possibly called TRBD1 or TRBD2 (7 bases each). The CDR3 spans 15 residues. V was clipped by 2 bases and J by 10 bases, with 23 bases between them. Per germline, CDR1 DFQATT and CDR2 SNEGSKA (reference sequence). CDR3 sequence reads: CSARPRGGAQLLQYF. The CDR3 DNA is TGCAGTGCTAGACCCAGGGGGGGGGCCCAACTCCTCCAGTACTTC.

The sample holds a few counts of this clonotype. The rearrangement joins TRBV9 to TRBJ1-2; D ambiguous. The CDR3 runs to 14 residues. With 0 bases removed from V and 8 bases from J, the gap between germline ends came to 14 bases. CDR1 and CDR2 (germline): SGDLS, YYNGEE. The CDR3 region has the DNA TGTGCCAGCAGCGTAGCTGAGAGACCCTCCGGCTACACCTTC. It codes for CASSVAERPSGYTF.

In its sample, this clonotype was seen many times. CDR3 protein: CASSLVGPLQETQYF. CDR3 sequence (DNA): TGTGCCAGCAGCTTAGTAGGCCCCCTACAAGAGACCCAGTACTTC. The V call is TRBV7-6, the J call TRBJ2-5; no clear D gene. CDR1 is SGHVS and CDR2 is FNYEAQ in the germline V gene. CDR3 length: 15 amino acids. The germline V and J ends were trimmed by 1 base and 2 bases, with 11 bases remaining between them.

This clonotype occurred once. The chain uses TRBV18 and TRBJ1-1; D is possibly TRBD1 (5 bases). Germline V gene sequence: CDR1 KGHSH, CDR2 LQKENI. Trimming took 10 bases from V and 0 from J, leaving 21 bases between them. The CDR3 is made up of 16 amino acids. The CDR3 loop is CATMRGRVSMNTEAFF. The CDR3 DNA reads TGTGCCACCATGAGGGGCCGAGTCAGCATGAACACTGAAGCTTTCTTT.

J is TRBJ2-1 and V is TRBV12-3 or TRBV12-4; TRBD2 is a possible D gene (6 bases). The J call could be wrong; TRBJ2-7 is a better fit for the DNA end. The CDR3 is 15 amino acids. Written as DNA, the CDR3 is TGTGCCAGCAAAAGACTAGGGGTCACCTACAATGAGCAGTACTTC. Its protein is CASKRLGVTYNEQYF.

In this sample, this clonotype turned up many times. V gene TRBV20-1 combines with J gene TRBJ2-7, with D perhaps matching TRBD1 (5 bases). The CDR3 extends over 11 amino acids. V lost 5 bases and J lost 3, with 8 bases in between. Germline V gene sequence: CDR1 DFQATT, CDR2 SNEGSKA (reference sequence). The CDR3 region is CSASRDYEQYF. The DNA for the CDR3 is TGCAGTGCTTCCAGGGACTACGAGCAGTACTTC.

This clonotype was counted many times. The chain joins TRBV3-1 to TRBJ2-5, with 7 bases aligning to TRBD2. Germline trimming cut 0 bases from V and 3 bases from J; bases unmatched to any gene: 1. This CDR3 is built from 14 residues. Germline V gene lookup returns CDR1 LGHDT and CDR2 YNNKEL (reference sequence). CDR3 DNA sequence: TGTGCCAGCAGCCAAGATGCGGGAGAAGAGACCCAGTACTTC. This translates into CASSQDAGEETQYF.

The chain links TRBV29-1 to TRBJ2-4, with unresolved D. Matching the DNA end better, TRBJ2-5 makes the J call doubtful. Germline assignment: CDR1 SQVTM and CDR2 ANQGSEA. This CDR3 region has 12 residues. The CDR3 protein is CSVTEYQETQYF. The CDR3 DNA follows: TGCAGCGTTACAGAGTACCAAGAGACCCAGTACTTC.

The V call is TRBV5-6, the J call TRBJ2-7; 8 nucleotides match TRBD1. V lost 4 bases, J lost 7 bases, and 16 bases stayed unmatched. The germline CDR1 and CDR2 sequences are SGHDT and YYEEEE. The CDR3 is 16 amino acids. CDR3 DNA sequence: TGTGCCAGCAGCCTGTGGGACAGGCAATGGACGAGTGAGCAGTACTTC. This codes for CASSLWDRQWTSEQYF.

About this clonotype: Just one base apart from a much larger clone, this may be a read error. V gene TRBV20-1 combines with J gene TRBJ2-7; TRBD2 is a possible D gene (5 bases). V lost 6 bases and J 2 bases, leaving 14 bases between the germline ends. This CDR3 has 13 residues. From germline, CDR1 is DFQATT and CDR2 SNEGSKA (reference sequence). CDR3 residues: CSASKAAPYEQYF. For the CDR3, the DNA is TGCAGTGCCTCAAAAGCGGCCCCCTACGAGCAGTACTTC.

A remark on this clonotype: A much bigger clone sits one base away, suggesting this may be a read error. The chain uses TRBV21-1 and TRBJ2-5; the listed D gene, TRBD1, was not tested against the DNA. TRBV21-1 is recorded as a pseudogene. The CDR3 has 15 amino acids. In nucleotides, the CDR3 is TGTGCCAGCAGCAGAGGACAGGGTGGGCAAGAGACCCAGTACTTC. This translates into CASSRGQGGQETQYF.

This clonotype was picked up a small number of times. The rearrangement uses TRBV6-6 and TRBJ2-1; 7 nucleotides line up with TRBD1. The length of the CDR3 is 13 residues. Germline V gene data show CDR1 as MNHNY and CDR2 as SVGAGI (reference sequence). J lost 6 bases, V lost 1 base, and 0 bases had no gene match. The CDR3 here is CASSYWDSNEQFF. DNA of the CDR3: TGTGCCAGCAGTTACTGGGACAGCAATGAGCAGTTCTTC.

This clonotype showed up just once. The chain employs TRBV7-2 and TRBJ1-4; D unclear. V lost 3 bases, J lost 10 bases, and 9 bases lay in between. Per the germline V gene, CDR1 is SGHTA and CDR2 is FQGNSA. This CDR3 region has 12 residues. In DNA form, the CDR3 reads TGTGCCAGCAGCTTTGACATCGGAAAACTGTTTTTT. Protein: CASSFDIGKLFF.

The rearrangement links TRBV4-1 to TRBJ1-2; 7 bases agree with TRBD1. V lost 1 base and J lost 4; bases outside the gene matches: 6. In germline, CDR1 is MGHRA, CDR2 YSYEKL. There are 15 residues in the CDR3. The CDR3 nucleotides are TGCGCCAGCAGCCAAGGAGTGACAGGGCGCTATGGCTACACCTTC. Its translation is CASSQGVTGRYGYTF.

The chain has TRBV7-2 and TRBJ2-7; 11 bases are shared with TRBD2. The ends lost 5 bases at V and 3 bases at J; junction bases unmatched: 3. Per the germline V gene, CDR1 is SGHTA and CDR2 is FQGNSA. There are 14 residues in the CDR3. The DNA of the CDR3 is TGTGCCAGCAGCAGACTAGCGGGGAGCTACGAGCAGTACTTC. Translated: CASSRLAGSYEQYF.

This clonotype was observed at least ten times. The CDR3 region has the DNA TGTGCCAGCAGTTGGACGGATACCCAATACGAGCAGTACTTC. Amino acids: CASSWTDTQYEQYF. This chain joins TRBV12-3 or TRBV12-4 and TRBJ2-7; no clear D gene. The CDR3 has 14 residues. Trimming cost V 4 bases and J 4 bases, with 14 bases left between them.

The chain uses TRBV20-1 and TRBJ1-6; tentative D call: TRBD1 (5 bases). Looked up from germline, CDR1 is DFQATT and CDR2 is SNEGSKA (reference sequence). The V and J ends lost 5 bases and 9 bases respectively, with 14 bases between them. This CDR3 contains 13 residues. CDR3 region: CSAQDSHSSPLHF. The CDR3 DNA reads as TGCAGTGCTCAAGACAGCCATAGTTCACCCCTCCACTTT.

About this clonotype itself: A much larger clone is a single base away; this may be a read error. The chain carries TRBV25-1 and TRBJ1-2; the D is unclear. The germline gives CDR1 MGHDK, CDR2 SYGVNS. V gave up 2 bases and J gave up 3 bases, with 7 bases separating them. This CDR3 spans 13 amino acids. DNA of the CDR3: TGTGCCAGCAGTGAAAGGCCGTACTATGGCTACACCTTC. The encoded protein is CASSERPYYGYTF.

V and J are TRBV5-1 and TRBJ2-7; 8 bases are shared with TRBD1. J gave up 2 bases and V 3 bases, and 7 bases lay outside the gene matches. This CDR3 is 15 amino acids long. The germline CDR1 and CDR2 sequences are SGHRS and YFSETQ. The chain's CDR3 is CASSSGTGPTYEQYF. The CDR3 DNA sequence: TGCGCCAGCAGCTCCGGGACAGGACCCACCTACGAGCAGTACTTC.